This paragraph covers one TCR beta chain sequence. Its antigen is still unknown. No quality values exist for individual bases; no much larger clone is one base distant. The sample comes from a study of T cell responses to AZD1222 COVID-19 vaccine (dated by TCRdb to 2020 to 2022). Context from the whole study: AZD1222 recipients with second doses at about 4 weeks or about 12 weeks were pooled, because spike-specific TCR depth and breadth did not differ between schedules. Trial participants were enrolled by age into 18-55, 56-69 and 70-plus year subgroups, with around 140, 26 and 57 TCR-sequenced participants respectively. TCR sequencing was performed for about 250 trial participants, of whom around 210 were given two doses of AZD1222 and around 26 were given two doses of MenACWY control vaccine. The paper as a whole reports these results and caveats: After two AZD1222 doses, both the breadth and the depth of spike-specific TCRs were significantly higher than at day 0 and than in MenACWY recipients. Because no day 14 peak-response samples were available, the repertoires could be characterized only after the peak T cell response. Conclusions about previously exposed vaccinees are limited, since just a handful of AZD1222 recipients were seropositive for SARS-CoV-2 at baseline. Reportedly, close to half of the unique spike-specific TCRs recognized epitopes lying outside the regions that are mutated in the B.1.351 and B.1.1.7 variants. Participants were mostly white British and included more females than males, and it was suggested by the authors that clonal diversity may have been underestimated. The 56-69-year group was small, and its depth increase did not reach significance, likely because of low power. CD4 TCRs associated with the vaccine covered the entire spike protein, and the dominant responses were in regions 160-218 and 743-854.

Between the V and J ends, shortened by 5 bases and 2 bases respectively, the junction contains 12 bases. CDR1 and CDR2 (MDHEN, SYDVKM) derive from the germline V gene. Measured from the cysteine to the phenylalanine, the CDR3 is 14 residues long. Only CDR3 DNA remains: 42 bases, in frame from the first base. This specimen's time point label, interpreted: baseline before first vaccination. Samples from vaccinated people were obtained from the UK trials COV001 and COV002, which included a single-blind randomized controlled phase 2/3 trial of AZD1222 (ChAdOx1 nCoV-19) in healthy adults. Trial participant PBMC samples were collected at day 0 and day 28 after the second dose for TCRbeta chain sequencing. The CDR3 regions of human TCRbeta chains were analyzed by immunosequencing. The original methods were these. TCRs in the repertoires were compared against a reference library of SARS-CoV-2-specific TCRs that had been generated with the MIRA antigen-specificity platform. Breadth meant the fraction of unique TCRs that were SARS-CoV-2-associated, whereas depth meant the fraction of total T cells that were SARS-CoV-2-associated. Each spike-specific TCR was assigned to its reactive spike region and to a CD4 or CD8 class using the MIRA data. Log10-transformed breadth and depth values were compared by one-way ANOVA with Sidak's multiple comparisons tests. The source is immuneACCESS, and TCRdb retained only in-frame sequences with V and J called. Part of the clones is not carried over; for the studies checked, unresolved V genes explain less than half of this, and the remainder is unexplained. Clonal size and the V and J genes are those of that table, whereas D and trimming came from the DNA. The sample data list 95,000 to 100,000 clones, and roughly 88% of these were observed just once. The top ten hold about 26% of the sample.

This clonotype originated in an adult in good health. The source was peripheral blood, collected on day 0 of AZD1222 vaccination. The chain was built from TRBV28 and TRBJ1-2, with no reliable assignment of the D segment. The CDR3 amino acid sequence is: CASSRAPSNYGYTF. The nucleotide sequence reads as follows: TGTGCCAGCAGTCGGGCCCCTTCAAACTATGGCTACACCTTC.